This is a list of T cell receptor beta chains from one sample in a study of cytomegalovirus exposure and HLA in healthy donors. TCRdb's copy holds only in-frame clones and misses some; the assay was immunoSEQ multiplex PCR. This table has roughly 300,000 clones, more than 75% appearing once. The sample was PBMCs. These receptors came from a woman between 18 and 30 years old in good health and CMV-seronegative. The CDR3 runs from the conserved cysteine through the conserved F or W. D genes are given only for firm matches. The size of a clone is reported for some rows only, either as once, few or many, or as a class for expanded clones.

>TRBV27|TRBD2|NA|TRBJ2-1
CASSSTLRREVGEQFF
TGTGCCAGCAGTTCCACGCTCCGGCGGGAGGTGGGGGAGCAGTTCTTC
>TRBV5-6|TRBD2|NA|TRBJ2-7
CASSRLAGGYGEQYF
TGTGCCAGCAGCCGGTTAGCGGGAGGGTACGGCGAGCAGTACTTC
>TRBV28|NA|NA|TRBJ2-7
CASRASEFKGRRDF
TGTGCCAGCAGGGCTTCAGAGTTTAAGGGGCGCCGTGACTTC
>TRBV25-1|NA|once|TRBJ1-1
CASSATDSLEAFF
TGTGCCAGCAGTGCCACGGACAGCCTTGAAGCTTTCTTT
>TRBV9|NA|few|TRBJ1-2
CASSVGLGSMANYGYTF
TGTGCCAGCAGCGTAGGACTTGGGAGTATGGCTAACTATGGCTACACCTTC
>TRBV28|TRBD1|once|TRBJ1-5
CASSPPGTGTNQPQHF
TGTGCCAGCAGCCCGCCCGGGACAGGGACAAATCAGCCCCAGCATTTT
>TRBV6-5|NA|NA|TRBJ1-4
CASRSRRHINEKLFF
TGTGCCAGCAGATCGCGACGACATATCAATGAAAAACTGTTTTTT
>TRBV10-1|TRBD2|NA|TRBJ2-3
CASSPGLAFGDTQYF
TGCGCCAGCAGTCCGGGACTAGCGTTCGGGGATACGCAGTATTTT
>TRBV4-3|NA|once|TRBJ2-2
CASTPSRVYTGELFF
TGCGCCAGCACCCCGAGCAGGGTTTACACCGGGGAGCTGTTTTTT
>TRBV5-6|TRBD1|NA|TRBJ1-1
CASRSTGVSTEAFF
TGTGCCAGCAGGTCGACAGGGGTGTCCACTGAAGCTTTCTTT
>TRBV5-1|TRBD1|NA|TRBJ2-5
CASSLMDRGRGETQYF
TGCGCCAGCAGCCTAATGGACAGGGGGCGCGGTGAGACCCAGTACTTC
>TRBV30|NA|NA|TRBJ1-3
CAWSQSGNTIYF
TGTGCCTGGAGTCAATCTGGAAACACCATATATTTT
>TRBV12-1|NA|NA|TRBJ1-2
CASSFMGAKANYGYTF
TGTGCCAGCAGCTTTATGGGGGCCAAAGCTAACTATGGCTACACCTTC
>TRBV9|NA|NA|TRBJ2-7
CASSVDSSSYEQYF
TGTGCCAGCAGCGTGGACTCGAGCTCCTACGAGCAGTACTTC
>TRBV9|NA|NA|TRBJ1-3
CASSPVGRSSGNTIYF
TGTGCCAGCAGCCCTGTTGGCCGAAGCTCTGGAAACACCATATATTTT
>TRBV15|TRBD2|once|TRBJ2-7
CATSRGRLAGEGEQYF
TGTGCCACCAGCAGAGGCCGACTAGCGGGAGAAGGCGAGCAGTACTTC
>TRBV11-2|TRBD1|few|TRBJ1-6
CASSLRQGHSPLHF
TGTGCCAGCAGCCTCAGACAGGGCCATTCACCCCTCCACTTT
>TRBV27|TRBD2|NA|TRBJ2-3
CASKVGSGTGDTQYF
TGTGCCAGCAAGGTTGGTAGCGGGACGGGGGATACGCAGTATTTT
>TRBV2|TRBD1|NA|TRBJ2-7
CASSETGQGYYEQYF
TGTGCCAGCAGTGAAACCGGACAGGGGTACTACGAGCAGTACTTC
>TRBV11-2|NA|NA|TRBJ2-5
CASSFMVPSESETQYF
TGTGCCAGCAGCTTTATGGTTCCGAGCGAGTCCGAGACCCAGTACTTC
>TRBV10-3|TRBD1|NA|TRBJ2-2
CAISEAGQGPAGELFF
TGTGCCATCAGTGAAGCCGGACAGGGACCGGCCGGGGAGCTGTTTTTT
>TRBV5-4|NA|NA|TRBJ1-5
CASSVDKEYQPQHF
TGTGCCAGCAGCGTGGACAAAGAATATCAGCCCCAGCATTTT
>TRBV2|TRBD1|NA|TRBJ2-1
CASSAYPGQGTNEQFF
TGTGCCAGCAGTGCCTACCCGGGACAGGGCACCAATGAGCAGTTCTTC
>TRBV28|NA|NA|TRBJ2-1
CASSLIGSLSYNEQFF
TGTGCCAGCAGTTTAATCGGGAGCCTCTCCTACAATGAGCAGTTCTTC